These 3 T cell receptor beta chains came from one sample sequenced in a study of T cells in narcolepsy. TCRdb's copy holds only in-frame clones and misses some; the assay was immunoSEQ multiplex PCR. This sample yields about 20,000 clones, of which around 83% are seen a single time; 1.5% to 2% belongs to the top ten. Material: memory (CD45RA-) CD4+ T cells from blood. These receptor sequences come from a human donor in good health.

J is TRBJ1-1 and V is TRBV19; 9 bases fit TRBD1. Germline V gene data show CDR1 as LNHDA and CDR2 as SQIVND (reference sequence). V lost 6 bases and J lost 0; bases outside the gene matches: 2. The CDR3 covers 14 residues. CDR3 amino acids: CASRGTGMNTEAFF. CDR3 nucleotides: TGTGCCAGTAGGGGGACAGGGATGAACACTGAAGCTTTCTTT.

The genes are TRBV19 and TRBJ2-6; perhaps TRBD1 as D (5 bases). V gave up 7 bases and J gave up 0 bases, with 13 bases separating them. Germline loops: CDR1 LNHDA, CDR2 SQIVND (reference sequence). The CDR3 has 16 residues. CDR3 bases: TGTGCCAGTACTCCCGACAGCCTCTCTGGGGCCAACGTCCTGACTTTC. Translation: CASTPDSLSGANVLTF.

V and J are TRBV7-3 and TRBJ2-2; D call uncertain. Germline CDR1 and CDR2: SGHTA and FQGTGA. CDR3 length: 14 residues. V lost 3 bases, J lost 2 bases, and 7 bases lay in between. The CDR3, as DNA: TGTGCCAGCAGCTTTAGTAGTAACACCGGGGAGCTGTTTTTT. Translating it yields CASSFSSNTGELFF.